This entry features one T cell receptor beta chain sequence. The antigen is undetermined. This entry is derived from a study of blood T cells in healthy people across ages. Study conclusions and caveats: A greater number of naive CD4+ cells and higher diversity distinguished long-lived donors from aged donors.

The length of the CDR3 is 16 residues. CDR1 and CDR2 from the germline V gene are MDHEN and SYDVKM. The V gene lost 4 bases and the J gene lost 4 bases, with 17 bases spanning the gap. A J-beta primer mix and a sample-barcoded 5' primer were used in a second PCR of about 7 to 12 cycles. Via MiXCR, TCRdb re-called the 5' RACE reads, giving one row per CDR3 protein. The table has about 970,000 distinct CDR3 sequences, roughly 47% seen once; the top ten hold over 20%. The receptor comes from an older woman in good health. The rearrangement uses TRBV28 and TRBJ1-5; no clear D. The material sequenced was blood. The CDR3 nucleotides are TGTGCCAGCAGTTCCGACCGGACGGGAGTTAATCAGCCCCAGCATTTT. Protein sequence: CASSSDRTGVNQPQHF.